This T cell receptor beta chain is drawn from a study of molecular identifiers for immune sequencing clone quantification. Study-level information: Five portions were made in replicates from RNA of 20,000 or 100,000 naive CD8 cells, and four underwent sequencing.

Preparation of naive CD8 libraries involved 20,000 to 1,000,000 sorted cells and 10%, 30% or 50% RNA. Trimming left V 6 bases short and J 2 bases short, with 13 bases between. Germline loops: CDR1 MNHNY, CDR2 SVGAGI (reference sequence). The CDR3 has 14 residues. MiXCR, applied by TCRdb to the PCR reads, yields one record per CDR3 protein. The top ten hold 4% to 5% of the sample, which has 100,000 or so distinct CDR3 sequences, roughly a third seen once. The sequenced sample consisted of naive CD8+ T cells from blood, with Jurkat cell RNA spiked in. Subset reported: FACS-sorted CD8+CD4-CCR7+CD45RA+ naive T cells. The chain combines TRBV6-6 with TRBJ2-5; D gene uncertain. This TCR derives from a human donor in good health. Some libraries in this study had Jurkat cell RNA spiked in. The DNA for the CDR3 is TGTGCCAGCAGGTACGATTGGGGACAAGAGACCCAGTACTTC. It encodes CASRYDWGQETQYF.